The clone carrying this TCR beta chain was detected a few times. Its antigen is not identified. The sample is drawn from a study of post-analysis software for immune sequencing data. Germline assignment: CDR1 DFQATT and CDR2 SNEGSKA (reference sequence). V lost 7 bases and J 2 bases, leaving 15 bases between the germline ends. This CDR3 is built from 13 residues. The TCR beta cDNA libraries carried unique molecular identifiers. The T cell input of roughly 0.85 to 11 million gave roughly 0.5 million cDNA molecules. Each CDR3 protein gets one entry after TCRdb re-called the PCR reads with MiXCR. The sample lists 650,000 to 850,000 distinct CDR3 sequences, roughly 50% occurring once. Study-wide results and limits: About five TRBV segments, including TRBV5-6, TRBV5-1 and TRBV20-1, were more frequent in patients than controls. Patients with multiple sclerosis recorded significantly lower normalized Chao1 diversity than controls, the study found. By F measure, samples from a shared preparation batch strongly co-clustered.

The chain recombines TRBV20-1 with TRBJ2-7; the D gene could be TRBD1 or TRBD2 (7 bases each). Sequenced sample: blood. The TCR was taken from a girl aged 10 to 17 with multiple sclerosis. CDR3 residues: CSVRGGHAYEQYF. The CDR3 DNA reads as TGCAGTGTCAGGGGGGGGCATGCCTACGAGCAGTACTTC.